These T cell receptor beta chains were read from a single sample in a study of CD8 T cells in ankylosing spondylitis. Each CDR3 protein gets one entry after TCRdb re-called the 5' RACE reads with MiXCR. The sample shows just under 350,000 distinct CDR3 sequences, roughly 14% of them seen only once. The sample taken for sequencing was blood, either unsorted or a sorted T cell fraction (not recorded which). The receptors were gathered from a male donor with ankylosing spondylitis or in good health (not recorded which). The CDR3 runs from the conserved cysteine through the conserved F or W. The order of the fields is J gene, D gene, clone size, V gene, CDR3 protein, CDR3 DNA. D genes are given only for firm matches. Rows may omit the clone size; those that give it use once, few, many or a size class.

>TRBJ1-6|.|many|TRBV11-2
CASSLEGGGYNSPLHF
TGTGCCAGCAGCTTAGAGGGTGGTGGTTATAATTCACCCCTCCACTTT
>TRBJ1-5|TRBD1|many|TRBV12-3/TRBV12-4
CASKRTGDDRPQHF
TGTGCCAGCAAGCGGACAGGGGATGATCGGCCCCAGCATTTT
>TRBJ2-7|.|.|TRBV5-1
CASSLTGPSYEQYF
TGCGCCAGCAGCTTGACAGGGCCCTCCTACGAGCAGTACTTC
>TRBJ2-7|.|few|TRBV2
CASSEVPREQYF
TGTGCCAGCAGTGAAGTTCCTCGGGAGCAGTACTTC
>TRBJ2-1|TRBD2|many|TRBV5-1
CASSSPGGGSSYNEQFF
TGCGCCAGCAGCTCCCCCGGGGGGGGAAGCTCCTACAATGAGCAGTTCTTC
>TRBJ2-1|TRBD2|few|TRBV5-1
CASSSLRLAHYNEQFF
TGCGCCAGCAGCTCTCTTCGACTAGCGCACTACAATGAGCAGTTCTTC
>TRBJ2-2|TRBD2|.|TRBV6-2/TRBV6-3
CASSREGTSGIIGELFF
TGTGCCAGCAGTCGCGAGGGGACTAGCGGGATTATCGGGGAGCTGTTTTTT
>TRBJ2-3|TRBD2|.|TRBV6-2/TRBV6-3
CASSTVLERESTDTQYF
TGTGCCAGCAGTACCGTCCTCGAGCGGGAGAGCACAGATACGCAGTATTTT
>TRBJ2-7|.|many|TRBV20-1
CSARDWARESYEQYF
TGCAGTGCTAGAGATTGGGCTAGGGAGTCCTACGAGCAGTACTTC
>TRBJ2-3|TRBD1|.|TRBV7-9
CASSLTGEDTQYF
TGTGCCAGCAGCTTAACAGGGGAAGATACGCAGTATTTT
>TRBJ1-4|.|.|TRBV5-1
CASSLDREGEKLFF
TGCGCCAGCAGCTTGGACAGGGAGGGCGAAAAACTGTTTTTT
>TRBJ2-5|.|.|TRBV4-1
CASSQDLRGTRETQYF
TGCGCCAGCAGCCAAGATCTTCGGGGGACTCGGGAGACCCAGTACTTC
>TRBJ1-1|.|.|TRBV12-3/TRBV12-4
CASKPGAPNTEAFF
TGTGCCAGCAAACCAGGGGCCCCCAACACTGAAGCTTTCTTT
>TRBJ1-2|.|.|TRBV5-1
CASSIETGANYGYTF
TGCGCCAGCAGCATAGAGACAGGAGCTAACTATGGCTACACCTTC
>TRBJ1-6|.|few|TRBV6-5
CASSSGSSYNSPLHF
TGTGCCAGCAGTTCAGGGAGCTCCTATAATTCACCCCTCCACTTT
>TRBJ2-1|TRBD1|few|TRBV20-1
CSAYHSGQGYDEQFF
TGCAGTGCTTACCATTCGGGACAGGGGTATGATGAGCAGTTCTTC
>TRBJ1-1|.|once|TRBV21-1
CASSKILQFRGAECTEAFF
TGTGCCAGCAGCAAAATCCTCCAATTTAGGGGGGCTGAGTGTACTGAAGCTTTCTTT
>TRBJ2-1|TRBD2|.|TRBV7-8
CASSLRTGLAGGGTFF
TGTGCCAGCAGCTTAAGGACCGGACTAGCGGGAGGGGGTACGTTCTTC
>TRBJ2-5|.|.|TRBV29-1
CSVTPQEETQYF
TGCAGCGTTACTCCCCAGGAAGAGACCCAGTACTTC
>TRBJ2-5|TRBD1|many|TRBV5-1
CASSPGQGIGKETQYF
TGCGCCAGCAGCCCGGGACAGGGGATAGGAAAAGAGACCCAGTACTTC
>TRBJ2-5|.|.|TRBV20-1
CSASRGWETQYF
TGCAGTGCTAGCAGGGGTTGGGAGACCCAGTACTTC
>TRBJ2-3|.|.|TRBV10-3
CAISEVPSTDTQYF
TGTGCCATCAGTGAGGTCCCTAGCACAGATACGCAGTATTTT
>TRBJ2-3|.|.|TRBV18
CASSGPNTDTQYF
TGTGCCAGCTCGGGACCCAACACAGATACGCAGTATTTT
>TRBJ1-4|.|many|TRBV4-2
CASSQAGGTNEKLFF
TGTGCCAGCAGCCAAGCTGGGGGGACTAATGAAAAACTGTTTTTT
>TRBJ2-2|TRBD2|.|TRBV12-3/TRBV12-4
CASRRLAGAGGELFF
TGTGCCAGCAGACGGCTAGCGGGAGCGGGCGGGGAGCTGTTTTTT
>TRBJ1-1|.|.|TRBV10-3
CAISPLGQNTEAFF
TGTGCCATCAGCCCCTTGGGACAGAACACTGAAGCTTTCTTT
>TRBJ1-2|.|.|TRBV6-1
CASRALDGHYGYTF
TGTGCCAGCAGGGCCCTCGACGGACACTATGGCTACACCTTC
>TRBJ2-1|.|few|TRBV11-2
CASSLGASRGHEQFF
TGTGCCAGCAGCTTGGGCGCATCAAGGGGCCATGAGCAGTTCTTC
>TRBJ2-2|.|.|TRBV20-1
CSARDSGVPGNTGELFF
TGCAGCGCTAGAGATTCAGGAGTCCCCGGTAACACCGGGGAGCTGTTTTTT
>TRBJ2-4|.|.|TRBV6-1
CASSGGQNKNIQYF
TGTGCCAGCAGTGGAGGACAGAACAAAAACATTCAGTACTTC
>TRBJ1-4|TRBD1|.|TRBV12-3/TRBV12-4
CASSLVGGGDRPFEKLFF
TGTGCCAGCAGTTTGGTCGGGGGCGGGGACAGGCCGTTCGAAAAACTGTTTTTT
>TRBJ1-2|TRBD1|few|TRBV12-3/TRBV12-4
CATRAADRGNYGYTF
TGTGCCACTCGGGCGGCGGACAGGGGGAACTATGGCTACACCTTC
>TRBJ2-7|.|once|TRBV6-1
CASRVRDISYEQYF
TGTGCCAGCAGGGTTAGGGACATCTCCTACGAGCAGTACTTC
>TRBJ2-2|.|many|TRBV5-1
CASSLDRSDPGELFF
TGCGCCAGCAGCTTGGACAGGTCCGATCCCGGGGAGCTGTTTTTT
>TRBJ2-1|.|.|TRBV7-2
CASSLARRGEQFF
TGTGCCAGCAGCTTAGCCCGAAGGGGTGAGCAGTTCTTC
>TRBJ2-3|.|.|TRBV7-9
CASRTTSSSTDTQYF
TGTGCCAGCAGAACGACAAGCTCTAGCACAGATACGCAGTATTTT
>TRBJ2-3|.|.|TRBV10-2
CASSDTGRAGTDTQYF
TGCGCCAGCAGTGATACGGGGCGAGCCGGCACAGATACGCAGTATTTT
>TRBJ2-3|TRBD2|.|TRBV4-1
CASSQVGLAGADTQYF
TGCGCCAGCAGCCAAGTAGGACTAGCGGGAGCAGATACGCAGTATTTT
>TRBJ1-4|.|few|TRBV6-5
CASSYEGSREKLFF
TGTGCCAGCAGTTATGAGGGAAGCAGGGAAAAACTGTTTTTT
>TRBJ1-3|.|many|TRBV29-1
CSVGTGLSGNTIYF
TGCAGCGTAGGGACGGGCCTCTCTGGAAACACCATATATTTT
>TRBJ2-3|.|.|TRBV15
CATSREDRGGTDTQYF
TGTGCCACCAGCAGAGAGGACAGAGGAGGCACAGATACGCAGTATTTT
>TRBJ2-6|.|.|TRBV5-1
CASKVRGRGANVLTF
TGCGCCAGCAAGGTCCGAGGGCGTGGGGCCAACGTCCTGACTTTC
>TRBJ2-2|TRBD1|.|TRBV7-9
CASSSGTGSGELFF
TGTGCCAGCAGTTCCGGGACAGGGTCCGGGGAGCTGTTTTTT
>TRBJ2-1|.|.|TRBV3-1
CASSHSGRTSYNEQFF
TGTGCCAGCAGCCATTCTGGACGGACCTCCTACAATGAGCAGTTCTTC
>TRBJ1-5|TRBD1|few|TRBV15
CATSRLQGGNQPQHF
TGTGCCACCAGCAGGTTACAGGGGGGCAATCAGCCCCAGCATTTT
>TRBJ2-7|.|once|TRBV10-3
CAISEMVGLREQYF
TGTGCCATCAGTGAGATGGTAGGGCTGAGGGAGCAGTACTTC
>TRBJ1-4|.|few|TRBV5-1
CASSVGGGNEKLFF
TGCGCCAGCAGCGTCGGGGGTGGTAATGAAAAACTGTTTTTT
>TRBJ2-7|.|.|TRBV3-1
CASSQGGAPLDEQYF
TGTGCCAGCAGCCAGGGTGGGGCCCCCTTGGACGAGCAGTACTTC
>TRBJ2-4|TRBD1|.|TRBV30
CAWSVPGGAGKNIQYF
TGTGCCTGGAGTGTACCAGGGGGCGCGGGCAAAAACATTCAGTACTTC
>TRBJ2-1|.|.|TRBV5-6
CARSPGPRSYNEQFF
TGTGCCAGGAGCCCCGGGCCCCGCTCCTACAATGAGCAGTTCTTC
>TRBJ1-5|TRBD1|.|TRBV7-2
CASTQTGGGNQPQLF
TGTGCCAGCACCCAGACAGGGGGCGGCAATCAGCCCCAGCTTTTT
>TRBJ2-1|TRBD1|few|TRBV5-1
CASSLVGTGKVGSYNEQFF
TGCGCCAGCAGCTTGGTCGGGACAGGGAAGGTGGGCTCCTACAATGAGCAGTTCTTC
>TRBJ2-3|.|.|TRBV9
CASSVGWEDTDTQYF
TGTGCCAGCAGCGTAGGTTGGGAGGACACAGATACGCAGTATTTT
>TRBJ2-5|TRBD1|.|TRBV5-1
CASSWDSGETQYF
TGCGCCAGCAGCTGGGACAGTGGGGAGACCCAGTACTTC
>TRBJ2-7|.|few|TRBV4-1
CASSQDWDWQNYEQYF
TGCGCCAGCAGCCAAGATTGGGACTGGCAAAACTACGAGCAGTACTTC
>TRBJ1-4|.|few|TRBV12-3/TRBV12-4
CASSPWASTNEKLFF
TGTGCCAGCAGTCCCTGGGCCTCAACTAATGAAAAACTGTTTTTT
>TRBJ2-7|TRBD1|few|TRBV12-3/TRBV12-4
CASTPGGPADSYEQYF
TGTGCCAGCACCCCAGGGGGACCAGCGGATAGCTACGAGCAGTACTTC
>TRBJ2-7|.|.|TRBV28
CASSLPGDYEQYF
TGTGCCAGCAGTTTACCGGGAGACTACGAGCAGTACTTC
>TRBJ1-2|.|few|TRBV4-1
CASSRGPVGANYGYTF
TGCGCCAGCAGCCGGGGTCCTGTAGGGGCTAACTATGGCTACACCTTC